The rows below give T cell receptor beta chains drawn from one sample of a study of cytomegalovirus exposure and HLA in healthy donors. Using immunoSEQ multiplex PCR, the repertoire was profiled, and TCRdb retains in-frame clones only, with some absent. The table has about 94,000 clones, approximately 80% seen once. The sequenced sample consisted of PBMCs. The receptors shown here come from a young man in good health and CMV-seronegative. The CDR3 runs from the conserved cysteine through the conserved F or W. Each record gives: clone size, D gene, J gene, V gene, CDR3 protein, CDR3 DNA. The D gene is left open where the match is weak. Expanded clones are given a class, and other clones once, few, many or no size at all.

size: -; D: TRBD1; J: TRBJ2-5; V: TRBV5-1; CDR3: CASSDGTAFTETQYF; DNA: TGCGCCAGCAGCGATGGGACAGCGTTTACTGAGACCCAGTACTTC
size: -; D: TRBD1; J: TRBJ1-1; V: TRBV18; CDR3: CASSLTGAEAFF; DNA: TGTGCCAGCTCACTCACAGGGGCAGAAGCTTTCTTT
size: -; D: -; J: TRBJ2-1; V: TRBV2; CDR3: CASSDSISYNEQFF; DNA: TGTGCCAGCTCGGACTCTATCTCCTACAATGAGCAGTTCTTC
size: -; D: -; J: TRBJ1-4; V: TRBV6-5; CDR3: CASSYSGGNEKLFF; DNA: TGTGCCAGCAGTTATAGCGGAGGGAATGAAAAACTGTTTTTT
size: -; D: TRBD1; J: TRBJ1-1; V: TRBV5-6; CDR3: CASSRDRETFF; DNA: TGTGCCAGCAGCCGGGACAGGGAGACTTTCTTT
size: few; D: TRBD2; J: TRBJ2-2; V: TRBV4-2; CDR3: CASSIPGTSGPGELFF; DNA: TGTGCCAGCAGCATTCCCGGGACTAGCGGGCCCGGGGAGCTGTTTTTT
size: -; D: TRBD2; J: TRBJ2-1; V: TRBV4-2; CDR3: CASSQEASGLYNEQFF; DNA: TGTGCCAGCAGCCAAGAGGCTAGCGGCCTCTACAATGAGCAGTTCTTC
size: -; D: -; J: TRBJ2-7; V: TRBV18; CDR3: CASSPSPGAAYEQYF; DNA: TGTGCCAGCTCACCCTCACCTGGGGCTGCCTACGAGCAGTACTTC
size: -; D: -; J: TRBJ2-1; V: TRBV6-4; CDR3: CASSDSDSLNEQFF; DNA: TGTGCCAGCAGTGACTCAGACTCCCTCAATGAGCAGTTCTTC
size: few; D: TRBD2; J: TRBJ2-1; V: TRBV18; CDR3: CASSPFGDYLTDNEQFF; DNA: TGTGCCAGCTCACCATTTGGGGACTACCTGACAGACAATGAGCAGTTCTTC
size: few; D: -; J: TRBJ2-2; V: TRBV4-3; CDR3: CASSQDWGQNTGELFF; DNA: TGCGCCAGCAGCCAAGATTGGGGCCAGAACACCGGGGAGCTGTTTTTT
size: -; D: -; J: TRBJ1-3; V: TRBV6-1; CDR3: CASIFQGTGYTIYF; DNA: TGTGCCAGCATTTTTCAAGGAACGGGATACACCATATATTTT
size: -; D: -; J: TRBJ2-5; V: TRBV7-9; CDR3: CASSFDTFQETQYF; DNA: TGTGCCAGCAGCTTCGACACCTTCCAAGAGACCCAGTACTTC
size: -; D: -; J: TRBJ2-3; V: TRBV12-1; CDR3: CASSFGGLAGDTDTQYF; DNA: TGTGCCAGCAGCTTTGGGGGACTAGCGGGAGACACAGATACGCAGTATTTT
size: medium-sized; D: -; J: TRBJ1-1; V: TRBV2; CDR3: CASSEITGWGEAFF; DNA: TGTGCCAGCAGTGAAATAACAGGGTGGGGTGAAGCTTTCTTT
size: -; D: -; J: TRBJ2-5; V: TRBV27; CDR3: CASGSPGSGLTQYF; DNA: TGTGCCAGCGGCTCCCCGGGGAGCGGGTTGACCCAGTACTTC
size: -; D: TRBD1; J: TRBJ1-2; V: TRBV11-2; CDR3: CASRDRARYGYTF; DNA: TGTGCCAGCAGGGACAGGGCCCGCTATGGCTACACCTTC
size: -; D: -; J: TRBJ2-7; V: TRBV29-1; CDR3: CSVEMKAEHSYEQYF; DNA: TGCAGCGTTGAAATGAAAGCGGAGCACTCCTACGAGCAGTACTTC
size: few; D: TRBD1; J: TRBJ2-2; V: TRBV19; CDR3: CASSTWDRFTGELFF; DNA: TGTGCCAGTAGTACCTGGGACAGATTCACCGGGGAGCTGTTTTTT
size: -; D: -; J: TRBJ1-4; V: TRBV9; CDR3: CASSVDGLSEKLFF; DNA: TGTGCCAGCAGCGTAGATGGTTTGAGCGAAAAACTGTTTTTT
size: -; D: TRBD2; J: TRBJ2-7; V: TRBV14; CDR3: CASSQERASGSYEQYF; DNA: TGTGCCAGCAGCCAAGAAAGGGCTAGCGGATCCTACGAGCAGTACTTC
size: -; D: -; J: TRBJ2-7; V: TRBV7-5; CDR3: CARSNRQGGRYEQYF; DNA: TGTGCCAGAAGCAACCGACAGGGGGGCCGATACGAGCAGTACTTC
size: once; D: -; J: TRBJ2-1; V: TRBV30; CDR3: CAWSLQTSYNEQFF; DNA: TGTGCCTGGAGCCTACAGACTAGCTACAATGAGCAGTTCTTC
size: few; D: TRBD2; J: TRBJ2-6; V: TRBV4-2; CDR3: CASSRGGGVGANVLTF; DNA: TGTGCCAGCAGCCGAGGCGGGGGGGTTGGGGCCAACGTCCTGACTTTC
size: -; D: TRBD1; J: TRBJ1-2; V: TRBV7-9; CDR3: CASSLRTGDLFGYTF; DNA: TGTGCCAGCAGCTTAAGGACAGGGGACCTATTTGGCTACACCTTC
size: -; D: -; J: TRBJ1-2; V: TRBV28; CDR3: CASSSVGRAINYGYTF; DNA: TGTGCCAGCAGTTCGGTAGGCAGGGCCATAAACTATGGCTACACCTTC
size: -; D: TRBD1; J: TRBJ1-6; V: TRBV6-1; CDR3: CASWDRQTPLHF; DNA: TGTGCCAGCTGGGACAGGCAGACACCCCTCCACTTT
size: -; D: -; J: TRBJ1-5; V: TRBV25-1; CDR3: CASSVGGSNQPQHF; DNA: TGTGCCAGCAGCGTGGGAGGCAGCAATCAGCCCCAGCATTTT
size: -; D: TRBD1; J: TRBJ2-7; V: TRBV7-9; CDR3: CASSYPGQVYEQYF; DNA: TGTGCCAGCAGCTATCCGGGACAGGTCTACGAGCAGTACTTC
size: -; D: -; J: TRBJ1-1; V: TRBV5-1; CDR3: CASSLEQLRNTEAFF; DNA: TGCGCCAGCAGCTTGGAACAATTAAGGAACACTGAAGCTTTCTTT
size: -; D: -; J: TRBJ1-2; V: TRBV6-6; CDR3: CASSYSLQGTYGYTF; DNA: TGTGCCAGCAGTTACTCGTTACAGGGAACCTATGGCTACACCTTC
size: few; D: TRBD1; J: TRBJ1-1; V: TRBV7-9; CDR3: CASSLLETGVLNTEAFF; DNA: TGTGCCAGCAGCCTTCTCGAGACAGGGGTCTTGAACACTGAAGCTTTCTTT
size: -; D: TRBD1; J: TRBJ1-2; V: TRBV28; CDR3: CASRASVRTGNYGYTF; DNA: TGTGCCAGCAGGGCCTCTGTTAGGACAGGGAACTATGGCTACACCTTC
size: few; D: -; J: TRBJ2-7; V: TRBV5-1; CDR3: CASNRDTAYEQYF; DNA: TGCGCCAGCAACCGGGACACGGCCTACGAGCAGTACTTC
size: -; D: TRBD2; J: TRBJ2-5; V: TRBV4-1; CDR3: CASSQERRGVRETQYF; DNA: TGCGCCAGCAGCCAAGAAAGGCGGGGGGTCCGAGAGACCCAGTACTTC
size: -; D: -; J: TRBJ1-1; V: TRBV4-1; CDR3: CASSQGLLRAAFF; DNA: TGCGCCAGCAGCCAAGGGTTACTCAGGGCCGCTTTCTTT